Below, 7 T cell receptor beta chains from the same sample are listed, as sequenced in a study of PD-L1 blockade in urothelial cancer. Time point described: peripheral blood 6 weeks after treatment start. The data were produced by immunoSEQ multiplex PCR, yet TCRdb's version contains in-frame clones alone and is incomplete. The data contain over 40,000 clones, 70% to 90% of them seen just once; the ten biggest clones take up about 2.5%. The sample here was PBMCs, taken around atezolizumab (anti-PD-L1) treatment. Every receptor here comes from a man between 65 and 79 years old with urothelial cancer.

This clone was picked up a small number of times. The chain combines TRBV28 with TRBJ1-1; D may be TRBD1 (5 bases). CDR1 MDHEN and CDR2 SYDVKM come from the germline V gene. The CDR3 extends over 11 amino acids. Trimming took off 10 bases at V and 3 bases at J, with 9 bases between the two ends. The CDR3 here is CAIWGDTEAFF. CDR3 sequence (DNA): TGTGCCATATGGGGGGACACTGAAGCTTTCTTT.

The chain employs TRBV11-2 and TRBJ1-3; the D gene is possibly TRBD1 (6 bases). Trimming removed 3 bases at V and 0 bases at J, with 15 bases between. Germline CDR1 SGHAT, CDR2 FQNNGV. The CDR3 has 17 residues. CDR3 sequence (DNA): TGTGCCAGCAGCTTCCCAACGACAGGTTCCTCTGGAAACACCATATATTTT. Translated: CASSFPTTGSSGNTIYF. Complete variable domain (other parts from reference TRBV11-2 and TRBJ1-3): EAGVAQSPRYKIIEKRQSVAFWCNPISGHATLYWYQQILGQGPKLLIQFQNNGVVDDSQLPKDRFSAERLKGVDSTLKIQPAKLEDSAVYLCASSFPTTGSSGNTIYFGEGSWLTVV.

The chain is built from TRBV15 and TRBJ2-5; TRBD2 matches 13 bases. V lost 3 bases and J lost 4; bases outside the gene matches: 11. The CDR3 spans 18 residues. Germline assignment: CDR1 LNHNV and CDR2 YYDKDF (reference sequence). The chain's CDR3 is CATSSDLSTSGRGETQYF. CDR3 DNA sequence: TGTGCCACCAGCAGTGACCTTAGTACTAGCGGGAGGGGAGAGACCCAGTACTTC.

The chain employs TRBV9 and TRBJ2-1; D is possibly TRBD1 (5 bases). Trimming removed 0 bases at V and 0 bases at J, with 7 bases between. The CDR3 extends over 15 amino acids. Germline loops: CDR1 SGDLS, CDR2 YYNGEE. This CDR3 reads CASSVVGDSYNEQFF. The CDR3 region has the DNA TGTGCCAGCAGCGTAGTAGGGGACTCCTACAATGAGCAGTTCTTC. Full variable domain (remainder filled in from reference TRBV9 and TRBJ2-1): DSGVTQTPKHLITATGQRVTLRCSPRSGDLSVYWYQQSLDQGLQFLIQYYNGEERAKGNILERFSAQQFPDLHSELNLSSLELGDSALYFCASSVVGDSYNEQFFGPGTRLTVL.

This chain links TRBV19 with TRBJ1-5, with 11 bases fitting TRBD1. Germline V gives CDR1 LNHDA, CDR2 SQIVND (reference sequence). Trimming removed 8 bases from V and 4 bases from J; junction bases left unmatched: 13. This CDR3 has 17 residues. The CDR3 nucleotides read TGTGCCAGTCGGACAGGGGGCGGCATGACCACGAATCAGCCCCAGCATTTT. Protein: CASRTGGGMTTNQPQHF. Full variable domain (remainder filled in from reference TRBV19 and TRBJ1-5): DGGITQSPKYLFRKEGQNVTLSCEQNLNHDAMYWYRQDPGQGLRLIYYSQIVNDFQKGDIAEGYSVSREKKESFPLTVTSAQKNPTAFYLCASRTGGGMTTNQPQHFGDGTRLSIL.

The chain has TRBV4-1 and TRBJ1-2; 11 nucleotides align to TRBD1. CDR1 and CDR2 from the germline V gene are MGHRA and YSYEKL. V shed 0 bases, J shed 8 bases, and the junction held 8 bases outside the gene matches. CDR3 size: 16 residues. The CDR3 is CASSQELGQGADGYTF. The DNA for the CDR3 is TGCGCCAGCAGCCAAGAGTTAGGACAGGGGGCTGACGGCTACACCTTC.

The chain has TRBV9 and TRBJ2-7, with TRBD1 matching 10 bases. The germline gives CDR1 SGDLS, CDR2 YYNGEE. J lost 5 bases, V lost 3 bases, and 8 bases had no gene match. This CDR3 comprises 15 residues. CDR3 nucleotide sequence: TGTGCCAGCAGCGAAACGACAGGGGGCCCCCACGAGCAGTACTTC. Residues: CASSETTGGPHEQYF.